This is a list of T cell receptor beta chains from one sample in a study of identifying expanded T cells in peripheral blood. TCRdb keeps only in-frame clones here, not all; method: immunoSEQ multiplex PCR. The sample includes 90,000 to 100,000 clones, approximately 85% of them seen just once. Material for sequencing was blood. These receptors were collected from a person between 18 and 70 years old in good health. Both conserved end residues are part of each CDR3. D genes are given only for firm matches. Clone size is not always given. Where it is, it says once, few, many or a class for expanded clones.

D: .
V: TRBV9
size: once
J: TRBJ1-6
CDR3: CASSAVQNSPLHF
DNA: TGTGCCAGCAGCGCCGTACAGAATTCACCCCTCCACTTT

D: TRBD1
V: TRBV2
size: .
J: TRBJ1-3
CDR3: CASSPGQGRNTIYF
DNA: TGTGCCAGCAGCCCCGGACAGGGGAGAAACACCATATATTTT

D: TRBD2
V: TRBV4-1
size: .
J: TRBJ2-7
CDR3: CASSQETSGSYEQYF
DNA: TGCGCCAGCAGCCAAGAGACTAGCGGGAGCTACGAGCAGTACTTC

D: .
V: TRBV27
size: .
J: TRBJ2-2
CDR3: CASSLRGLDTGELFF
DNA: TGTGCCAGCAGTTTAAGAGGGCTGGACACCGGGGAGCTGTTTTTT

D: TRBD1
V: TRBV7-9
size: .
J: TRBJ2-2
CDR3: CASSSPRGQGLSGELFF
DNA: TGTGCCAGCAGCTCCCCCCGGGGACAGGGCTTATCCGGGGAGCTGTTTTTT

D: .
V: TRBV5-5
size: .
J: TRBJ2-7
CDR3: CASSLALDPGSYEQYF
DNA: TGTGCCAGCAGCTTGGCCCTGGACCCGGGCTCCTACGAGCAGTACTTC

D: .
V: TRBV21-1
size: .
J: TRBJ1-6
CDR3: CASSPRTGPKLGPLHF
DNA: TGTGCCAGCAGCCCCAGGACAGGGCCTAAATTGGGGCCCCTCCACTTT

D: TRBD2
V: TRBV10-3
size: .
J: TRBJ2-7
CDR3: CATRGMGLAGVHEQYF
DNA: TGTGCCACCAGGGGGATGGGACTAGCGGGAGTACACGAGCAGTACTTC

D: .
V: TRBV9
size: .
J: TRBJ2-5
CDR3: CASSVGGTDQGAQYF
DNA: TGTGCCAGCAGCGTCGGGGGGACAGACCAAGGGGCCCAGTACTTC

D: TRBD1
V: TRBV7-9
size: .
J: TRBJ2-7
CDR3: CASSLGTGQGAYEQYF
DNA: TGTGCCAGCAGCTTAGGTACGGGCCAGGGGGCGTACGAGCAGTACTTC

D: .
V: TRBV5-1
size: once
J: TRBJ2-2
CDR3: CASSLQGLNTGELFF
DNA: TGCGCCAGCAGCTTGCAGGGGTTGAACACCGGGGAGCTGTTTTTT

D: .
V: TRBV25-1
size: .
J: TRBJ1-3
CDR3: CASSVQGTGNTIYF
DNA: TGTGCCAGCAGTGTCCAGGGTACTGGAAACACCATATATTTT

D: .
V: TRBV5-6
size: .
J: TRBJ1-1
CDR3: CASSLWGDTEAFF
DNA: TGTGCCAGCAGCTTGTGGGGGGACACTGAAGCTTTCTTT

D: .
V: TRBV19
size: once
J: TRBJ2-5
CDR3: CASRRSAPLGETQYF
DNA: TGTGCCAGTAGGAGGTCGGCGCCCCTGGGGGAGACCCAGTACTTC

D: .
V: TRBV19
size: .
J: TRBJ1-2
CDR3: CASRTGWNNGYTF
DNA: TGTGCCAGTAGAACAGGTTGGAATAATGGCTACACCTTC

D: .
V: TRBV5-1
size: .
J: TRBJ1-2
CDR3: CASSPQGSYGYTF
DNA: TGCGCCAGCAGCCCGCAGGGGTCGTATGGCTACACCTTC

D: TRBD1
V: TRBV7-3
size: .
J: TRBJ2-2
CDR3: CASSLTRQGANTGELFF
DNA: TGTGCCAGCAGCTTAACGCGACAGGGTGCGAACACCGGGGAGCTGTTTTTT

D: .
V: TRBV7-9
size: .
J: TRBJ1-2
CDR3: CASSASGAEGYGYTF
DNA: TGTGCCAGCAGCGCTTCGGGGGCTGAGGGCTATGGCTACACCTTC

D: .
V: TRBV20-1
size: .
J: TRBJ2-7
CDR3: CSGIGGYEQYF
DNA: TGCAGTGGTATTGGCGGCTACGAGCAGTACTTC

D: TRBD1
V: TRBV4-1
size: .
J: TRBJ1-3
CDR3: CASSQGENRGRALGNTIYF
DNA: TGCGCCAGCAGCCAAGGGGAAAACAGGGGGCGAGCTCTAGGAAACACCATATATTTT

D: .
V: TRBV4-2
size: .
J: TRBJ2-1
CDR3: CASSLDWTNEQFF
DNA: TGTGCCAGCAGCCTGGACTGGACCAATGAGCAGTTCTTC